This T cell receptor beta chain was recorded in a study of cytomegalovirus exposure and HLA in healthy donors. Study summary: Across some 400 genotyped donors, more than 75% landed in the Caucasian-associated ancestry cluster.

The PCR employed 60 Vbeta primers together with 13 Jbeta primers. Some clones are missing from TCRdb's copy, which holds only in-frame ones; the method was immunoSEQ multiplex PCR. The table lists some 120,000 clones, roughly 80% of them singletons, with less than 3% in the top ten. A word on this clone: Its cognate antigen is unknown.

Study outcomes and limitations: Later analysis identified several of the most significant clusters that appeared linked to common viral pathogens.

This TCR was sampled from a young man in good health and CMV-seronegative. Sequencing was done on a sample of PBMCs.

This CDR3 reads CASSAVGTVYNEKLFF. Here the CDR3 DNA reads TGTGCCAGCAGTGCAGTAGGGACAGTCTATAATGAAAAACTGTTTTTT. The V call is TRBV28, the J call TRBJ1-4; 7 positions match TRBD1. The CDR3 extends over 16 amino acids. The junction had 10 bases not matched to a gene; V was cut back by 5 bases and J by 4 bases. Per the germline V gene, CDR1 is MDHEN and CDR2 is SYDVKM.